This entry describes one T cell receptor (beta chain). Its antigen is currently unknown. The CDR3 has 16 residues. This sample is part of a study of T cell responses to AZD1222 COVID-19 vaccine. Study-wide results and limits: A rise in Spike-specific TCR breadth and depth followed two AZD1222 doses. Among AZD1222 vaccinees, only six were seropositive at baseline. Clonal diversity was possibly underestimated; the donors were predominantly white British and more often female. Regions left unmutated in variants are reportedly the target of nearly half of spike-specific TCRs.

The repertoire was sequenced with immunoSEQ multiplex PCR; TCRdb's copy has only in-frame clones and lacks some. Of over 100,000 clones listed, around 85% are singletons. The source is an adult who received the MenACWY meningococcal vaccine as a control. The chain carries TRBV5-7 and TRBJ2-7; D is possibly TRBD2 (6 bases). TRBV5-7 is labeled an ORF, and its function is uncertain. The sample was peripheral blood, taken 28 days after the second dose of the MenACWY control vaccine. CDR3 in amino acids: CASSLRDSLHYYDQYV. In nucleotides, the CDR3 is TGTGCCAGCAGCTTGAGGGACTCACTCCACTACTACGACCAGTACGTC.